The 4 T cell receptor beta chains in this list originate from one sample, sequenced in a study of PD-1 blockade in classical Hodgkin lymphoma (dated by TCRdb to 2020 to 2022). Explained via the paper, the time point label denotes: cycle 1 day 1 (C1D1), immediately before nivolumab initiation. Relapse after autologous stem cell transplantation had occurred in all trial patients, and cohorts A, B and C were distinguished by prior brentuximab vedotin exposure. Libraries were made using the immunoSEQ multiplex PCR assay. TCRdb re-hosts the immuneACCESS table, in-frame sequences only. Its copies lack some clones; in the studies checked, an unresolved V gene accounts for under half of them, and the cause for the rest is not known. Here the sample has fewer than 100,000 clones; just under 95% occur a single time. Of the sample, 2.5% to 3.5% falls within the top ten clones. The source was peripheral blood mononuclear cells (PBMCs), collected at baseline. All receptors come from a human donor with classical Hodgkin lymphoma.

The chain uses TRBV5-1 and TRBJ1-5, with 7 positions matching TRBD1. CDR3 length: 14 residues. CDR1 is SGHRS, CDR2 YFSETQ, per germline. Losses at the gene ends were 2 bases for V and 2 bases for J; bases not matched to a gene: 1. The CDR3 loop reads CASSFTGGNQPQHF. For the CDR3, the DNA is TGCGCCAGCAGCTTTACAGGGGGCAATCAGCCCCAGCATTTT.

The V call is TRBV2, the J call TRBJ2-5, with 7 bases identical to TRBD1. Germline CDR1 SNHLY, CDR2 FYNNEI. CDR3 length equals 15 residues. Trimming at V came to 4 bases and at J to 5 bases, leaving 10 bases not matched to a gene. The CDR3 DNA follows: TGTGCCAGCAGTGGTGGCAGGGGGTTCGATGAGACCCAGTACTTC. Protein: CASSGGRGFDETQYF.

In this sample, this clone turned up once. The V call is TRBV6-1, the J call TRBJ1-4, with a weak D call TRBD1 (6 bases). Trimming shortened V by 6 bases and J by 3 bases, and 8 bases separated the two germline ends. The CDR3 spans 13 residues. In germline, CDR1 is MNHNS, CDR2 SASEGT. CDR3 residues: CASSRGSNEKLFF. For the CDR3, the DNA is TGTGCCAGCAGCAGGGGTTCTAATGAAAAACTGTTTTTT.

V and J are TRBV6-1 and TRBJ2-3; D uncertain. Germline-derived CDR1 and CDR2 are MNHNS and SASEGT. Between the trimmed V and J ends, which lost 6 bases and 4 bases, there was a span of 11 bases. The CDR3 is made up of 13 amino acids. The DNA for the CDR3 is TGTGCCAGCAGCTCTCTTCAATCAGATACGCAGTATTTT. Translation gives CASSSLQSDTQYF.